This TCR beta chain is from a study of T cells in Graves' hyperthyroidism and ophthalmopathy. What was amplified from RNA transcripts were TCR beta CDR3 regions. The study used the HTBI primer set for a first-round RT-PCR of the TCR CDR3. Each CDR3 protein gets one entry after TCRdb re-called the multiplex PCR reads with MiXCR. The table has around 340,000 distinct CDR3 sequences, about 15% seen once; the top ten hold 20% to 25%. Graves' hyperthyroidism is called stable when ophthalmopathy does not progress within 18 months. The PBMCs had their origin in 10 ml of fresh peripheral blood. The V end lost 0 bases, the J end lost 2 bases, and 10 bases lay between the germline ends. This CDR3 has 15 amino acids. Looked up from germline, CDR1 is LGHNA and CDR2 is YNFKEQ.

The receptor was derived from a woman aged 25 to 39 with Graves' hyperthyroidism. Sample: blood. This chain uses TRBV4-2 with TRBJ1-1; D unresolved. CDR3 nucleotides: TGTGCCAGCAGCCAAGAAGGGCACCTTAACACTGAAGCTTTCTTT. This translates into CASSQEGHLNTEAFF.